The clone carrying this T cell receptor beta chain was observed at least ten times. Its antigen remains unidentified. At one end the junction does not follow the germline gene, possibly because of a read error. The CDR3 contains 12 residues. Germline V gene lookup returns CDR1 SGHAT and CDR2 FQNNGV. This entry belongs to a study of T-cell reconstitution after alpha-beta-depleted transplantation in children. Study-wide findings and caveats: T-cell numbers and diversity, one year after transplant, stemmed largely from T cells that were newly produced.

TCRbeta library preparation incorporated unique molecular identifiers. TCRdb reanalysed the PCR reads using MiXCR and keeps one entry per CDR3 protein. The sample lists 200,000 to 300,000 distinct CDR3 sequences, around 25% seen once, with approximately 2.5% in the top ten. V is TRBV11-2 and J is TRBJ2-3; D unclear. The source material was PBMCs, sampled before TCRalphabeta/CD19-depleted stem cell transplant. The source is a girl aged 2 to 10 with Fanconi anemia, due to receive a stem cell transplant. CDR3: CASRLVDDTQYF. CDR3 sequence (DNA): TGTGCCAGCAGATTAGTGGACGATACGCAGTATTTT.